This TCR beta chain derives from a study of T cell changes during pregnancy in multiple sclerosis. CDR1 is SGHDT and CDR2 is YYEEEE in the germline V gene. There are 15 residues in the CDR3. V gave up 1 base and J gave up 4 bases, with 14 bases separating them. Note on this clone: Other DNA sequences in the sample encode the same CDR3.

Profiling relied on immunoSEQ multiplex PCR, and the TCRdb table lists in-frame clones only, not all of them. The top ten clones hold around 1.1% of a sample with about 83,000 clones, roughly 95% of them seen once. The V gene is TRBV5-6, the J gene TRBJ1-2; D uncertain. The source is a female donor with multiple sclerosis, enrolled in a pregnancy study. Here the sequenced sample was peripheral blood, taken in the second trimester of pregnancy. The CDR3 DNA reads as TGTGCCAGCAGCTTGCCGGACTTTCCCCGCTATGGCTACACCTTC. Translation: CASSLPDFPRYGYTF.